This TCR beta chain is drawn from a study of immune cell composition in non-small cell lung cancer. Background on the study: Lung adenocarcinoma or squamous carcinoma made up most tumours.

V gave up 7 bases and J gave up 0 bases; unmatched junction bases: 10. This CDR3 has 16 residues. Germline loops: CDR1 MNHNY, CDR2 SVGAGI (reference sequence). Only in-frame clones appear in the TCRdb table, and some are missing; sequencing was by immunoSEQ multiplex PCR. The sample lists around 4,100 clones, about 73% occurring once. This TCR derives from a human donor with non-small cell lung cancer. Sequences were obtained from lung tumor tissue. The chain couples TRBV6-6 to TRBJ2-7, with TRBD1 matching 9 bases. The CDR3 loop is CASTLMGTGSSYEQYF. The DNA for the CDR3 is TGTGCCAGCACCTTAATGGGGACAGGGAGCTCCTACGAGCAGTACTTC.